This T cell receptor beta chain was profiled in a study of vaccination and CD4 T cells after COVID-19. Study-wide context: Following dose two, a median about 71 days (range 14 to 241) passed before post-vaccine samples were taken.

With the Oncomine TCR Beta short-read assay, DNA from cultured CD4+ T cells was sequenced. TCRdb ran MiXCR on the PCR reads and lists one entry per CDR3 protein. Of under 6,500 distinct CDR3 sequences listed, approximately 80% are singletons. For this clonotype: Its antigen is unidentified.

V was trimmed by 1 base and J by 5 bases, leaving 14 bases between them. From germline, CDR1 is SSHAT and CDR2 FNYEAQ (reference sequence). The CDR3 sequence is 15 residues long. Treatment defined: approximately nine-day PBMC culture with coronavirus spike peptide pools or control peptides (ViraFEST assay). With peptide pools, ViraFEST first expanded antigen-specific T cells and afterwards sequenced their TCRs. Fresh medium (containing IL-2) replaced half the medium on days 3 and 7. This clonotype was sampled from a human donor who had recovered from COVID-19. Sequencing was carried out using CD4+ T cells from blood, cultured in vitro. J is TRBJ2-5 and V is TRBV7-7; D might be TRBD1 or TRBD2, each matching 5 bases. The CDR3 here is CASSLGGSKTETQYF. The CDR3 DNA reads TGTGCCAGCAGCTTAGGGGGGTCTAAAACGGAGACCCAGTACTTC. Variable domain in full (rest from reference TRBV7-7 and TRBJ2-5): GAGVSQSPRYKVTKRGQDVTLRCDPISSHATLYWYQQALGQGPEFLTYFNYEAQPDKSGLPSDRFSAERPEGSISTLTIQRTEQRDSAMYRCASSLGGSKTETQYFGPGTRLLVL.